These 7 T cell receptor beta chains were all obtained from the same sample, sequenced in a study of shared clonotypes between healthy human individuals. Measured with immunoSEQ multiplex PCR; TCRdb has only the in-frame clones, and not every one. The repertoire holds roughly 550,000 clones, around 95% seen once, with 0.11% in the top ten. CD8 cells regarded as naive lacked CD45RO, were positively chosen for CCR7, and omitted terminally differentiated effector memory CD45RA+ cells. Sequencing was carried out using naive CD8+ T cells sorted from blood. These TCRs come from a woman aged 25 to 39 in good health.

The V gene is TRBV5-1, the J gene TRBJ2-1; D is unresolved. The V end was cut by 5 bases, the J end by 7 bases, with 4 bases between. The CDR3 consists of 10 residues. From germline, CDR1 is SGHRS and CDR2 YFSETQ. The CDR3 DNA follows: TGCGCCAGCAGGTTGAATGAGCAGTTCTTC. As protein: CASRLNEQFF.

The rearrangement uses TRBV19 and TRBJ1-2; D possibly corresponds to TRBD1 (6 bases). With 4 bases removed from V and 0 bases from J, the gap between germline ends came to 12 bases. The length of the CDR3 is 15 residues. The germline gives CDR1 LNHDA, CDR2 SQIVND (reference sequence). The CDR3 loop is CASSKRDTANYGYTF. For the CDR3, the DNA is TGTGCCAGTAGTAAAAGGGACACCGCTAACTATGGCTACACCTTC.

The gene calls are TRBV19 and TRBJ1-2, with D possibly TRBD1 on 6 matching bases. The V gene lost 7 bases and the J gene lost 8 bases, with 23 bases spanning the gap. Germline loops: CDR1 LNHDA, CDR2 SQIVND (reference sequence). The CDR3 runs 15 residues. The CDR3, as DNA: TGTGCCAGTAACACCCTGGGCGGCAGGGGCTTGGGCTACACCTTC. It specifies CASNTLGGRGLGYTF.

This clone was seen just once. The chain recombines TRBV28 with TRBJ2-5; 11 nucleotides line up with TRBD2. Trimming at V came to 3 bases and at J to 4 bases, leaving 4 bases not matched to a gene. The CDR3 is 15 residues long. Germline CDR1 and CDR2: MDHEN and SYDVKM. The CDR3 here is CASSFRGLAGETQYF. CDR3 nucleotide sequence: TGTGCCAGCAGTTTCCGCGGACTAGCGGGAGAGACCCAGTACTTC.

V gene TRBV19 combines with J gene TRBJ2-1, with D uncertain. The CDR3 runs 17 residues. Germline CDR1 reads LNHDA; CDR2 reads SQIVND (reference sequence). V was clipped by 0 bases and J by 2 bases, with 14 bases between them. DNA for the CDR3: TGTGCCAGTAGTATAGATTTGGAGCACGCCCCCTACAATGAGCAGTTCTTC. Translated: CASSIDLEHAPYNEQFF.

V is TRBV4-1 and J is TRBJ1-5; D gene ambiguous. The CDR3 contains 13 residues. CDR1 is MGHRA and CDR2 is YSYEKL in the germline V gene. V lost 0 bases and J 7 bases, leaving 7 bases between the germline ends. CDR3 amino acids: CASSQDQEQPQHF. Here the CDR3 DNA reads TGCGCCAGCAGCCAAGATCAGGAACAGCCCCAGCATTTT.

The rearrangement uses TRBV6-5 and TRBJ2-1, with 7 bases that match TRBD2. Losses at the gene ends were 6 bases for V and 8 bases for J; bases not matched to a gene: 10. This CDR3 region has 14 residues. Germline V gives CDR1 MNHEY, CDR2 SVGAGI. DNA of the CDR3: TGTGCCAGCAGGTCGTCCGGGGAGGGTTATGAGCAGTTCTTC. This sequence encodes CASRSSGEGYEQFF.